These 8 T cell receptor beta chains were all obtained from the same sample, sequenced in a study of cytomegalovirus exposure and HLA in healthy donors. 13 Jbeta primers and 60 Vbeta primers were used for the PCR. Generated by immunoSEQ multiplex PCR, the TCRdb table keeps only in-frame clones and is missing some. The sample lists 150,000 to 200,000 clones, 83% occurring once. What was sequenced was PBMCs. Receptors originate from a man aged 45-65 years in good health and CMV-seropositive.

V gene TRBV27 combines with J gene TRBJ1-5; no definite D call. V lost 2 bases, J lost 0 bases, and 5 bases lay in between. Germline CDR1 MNHEY, CDR2 SMNVEV (reference sequence). This CDR3 has 14 amino acids. As DNA, the CDR3 is TGTGCCAGCAGTTTAACAGTTAGCAATCAGCCCCAGCATTTT. It encodes CASSLTVSNQPQHF.

This chain joins TRBV7-8 and TRBJ1-2, with 10 bases matching TRBD1. CDR3 length: 18 residues. Losses at the gene ends were 3 bases for V and 5 bases for J; bases not matched to a gene: 15. Per germline, CDR1 SGHVS and CDR2 FQNEAQ. CDR3 nucleotide sequence: TGTGCCAGCAGCTTGCGAAAACCGGGACAGGGGAAGGGGTATGGCTACACCTTC. Translating it yields CASSLRKPGQGKGYGYTF.

CDR3 region: CASGGSLSNQPQHF. Here the CDR3 DNA reads TGTGCCAGCGGGGGCAGTTTAAGCAATCAGCCCCAGCATTTT. The chain combines TRBV6-1 with TRBJ1-5; TRBD1 might be the D (6 bases). The CDR3 sequence is 14 residues long. In germline, CDR1 is MNHNS, CDR2 SASEGT. V was trimmed by 8 bases and J by 1 base, leaving 12 bases between them.

The V gene is TRBV27, the J gene TRBJ2-7; 9 positions agree with TRBD1. Germline-derived CDR1 and CDR2 are MNHEY and SMNVEV (reference sequence). The ends lost 5 bases at V and 4 bases at J; junction bases unmatched: 0. The CDR3 sequence is 12 residues long. DNA for the CDR3: TGTGCCAGCAGTGGACAGGGGTACGAGCAGTACTTC. It yields the protein CASSGQGYEQYF.

About this clone itself: Other DNA sequences from this sample encode an identical CDR3 as well. The chain carries TRBV27 and TRBJ2-3; D remains unclear. V lost 6 bases, J lost 2 bases, and 6 bases lay in between. The CDR3 totals 12 residues. Germline CDR1 is MNHEY and CDR2 is SMNVEV (reference sequence). CDR3 amino acids: CASSSHTDTQYF. The CDR3 nucleotides are TGTGCCAGCAGCTCACACACAGATACGCAGTATTTT.

CDR3 residues: CASSAQGDAFF. The CDR3 bases are TGTGCCAGCAGCGCCCAGGGGGATGCTTTCTTT. The V call is TRBV6-5, the J call TRBJ1-1; 7 nucleotides agree with TRBD1. This CDR3 spans 11 amino acids. V shed 6 bases and J 11 bases; nucleotides not matched to a gene: 6. From germline, CDR1 is MNHEY and CDR2 SVGAGI.

This rearrangement joins TRBV7-9 to TRBJ2-5; 7 bases map to TRBD1. The end of the DNA fits TRBJ2-7 better, so the J call may be wrong. CDR3 size: 14 residues. Germline-derived CDR1 and CDR2 are SEHNR and FQNEAQ (reference sequence). The CDR3 loop is CASSLEQGMDEQYF. CDR3 nucleotides: TGTGCCAGCAGCTTAGAACAGGGGATGGACGAGCAGTACTTC.

This chain connects TRBV29-1 to TRBJ2-1; the D gene is possibly TRBD2 (5 bases). The CDR3 has 14 amino acids. Germline CDR1 SQVTM, CDR2 ANQGSEA. Trimming took 3 bases from V and 0 from J, leaving 9 bases between them. The CDR3 sequence is CSVEEVRSYNEQFF. The CDR3 DNA reads TGCAGCGTTGAGGAGGTCCGCTCCTACAATGAGCAGTTCTTC.